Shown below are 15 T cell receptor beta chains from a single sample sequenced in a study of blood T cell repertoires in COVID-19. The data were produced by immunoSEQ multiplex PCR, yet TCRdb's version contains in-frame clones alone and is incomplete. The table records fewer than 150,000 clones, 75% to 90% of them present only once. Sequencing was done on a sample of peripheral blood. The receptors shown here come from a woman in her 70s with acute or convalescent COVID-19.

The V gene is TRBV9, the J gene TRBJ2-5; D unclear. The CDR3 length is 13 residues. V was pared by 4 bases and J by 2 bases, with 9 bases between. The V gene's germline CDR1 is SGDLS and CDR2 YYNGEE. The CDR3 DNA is TGTGCCAGCAGCACCTTTACACAAGAGACCCAGTACTTC. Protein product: CASSTFTQETQYF. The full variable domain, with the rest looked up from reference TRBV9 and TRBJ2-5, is DSGVTQTPKHLITATGQRVTLRCSPRSGDLSVYWYQQSLDQGLQFLIQYYNGEERAKGNILERFSAQQFPDLHSELNLSSLELGDSALYFCASSTFTQETQYFGPGTRLLVL.

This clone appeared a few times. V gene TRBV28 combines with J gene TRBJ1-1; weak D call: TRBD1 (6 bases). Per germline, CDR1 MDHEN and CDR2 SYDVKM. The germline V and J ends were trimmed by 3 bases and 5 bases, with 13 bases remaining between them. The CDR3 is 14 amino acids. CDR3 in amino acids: CASSLGTGKTEAFF. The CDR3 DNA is TGTGCCAGCAGTTTGGGCACAGGGAAGACTGAAGCTTTCTTT. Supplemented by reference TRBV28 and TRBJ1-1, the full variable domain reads DVKVTQSSRYLVKRTGEKVFLECVQDMDHENMFWYRQDPGLGLRLIYFSYDVKMKEKGDIPEGYSVSREKKERFSLILESASTNQTSMYLCASSLGTGKTEAFFGQGTRLTVV.

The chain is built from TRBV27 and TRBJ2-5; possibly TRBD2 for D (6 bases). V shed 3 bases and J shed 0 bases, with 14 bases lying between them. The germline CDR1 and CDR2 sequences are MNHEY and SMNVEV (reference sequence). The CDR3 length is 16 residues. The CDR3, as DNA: TGTGCCAGCAGTTTCCACGGAGGGCCTTACCAAGAGACCCAGTACTTC. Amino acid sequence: CASSFHGGPYQETQYF.

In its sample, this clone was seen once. This CDR3 is CATSDTPGQGRTGELFF. CDR3 in DNA: TGTGCCACCAGTGATACCCCCGGACAGGGCCGCACCGGGGAGCTGTTTTTT. J is TRBJ2-2 and V is TRBV24-1; 8 bases map to TRBD1. There are 17 residues in the CDR3. Trimming removed 3 bases from V and 4 bases from J; junction bases left unmatched: 9. Germline lookup yields CDR1 KGHDR and CDR2 SFDVKD.

CDR3 in amino acids: CASSPSGGPQPQHF. The CDR3 nucleotides are TGTGCCAGCAGCCCGAGCGGGGGGCCTCAGCCCCAGCATTTT. The chain employs TRBV9 and TRBJ1-5; perhaps TRBD1 as D (6 bases). CDR3 length equals 14 residues. Trimming left V 4 bases short and J 6 bases short, with 14 bases between. CDR1 is SGDLS, CDR2 YYNGEE, per germline. Drawing the rest from reference TRBV9 and TRBJ1-5, the complete variable domain is DSGVTQTPKHLITATGQRVTLRCSPRSGDLSVYWYQQSLDQGLQFLIQYYNGEERAKGNILERFSAQQFPDLHSELNLSSLELGDSALYFCASSPSGGPQPQHFGDGTRLSIL.

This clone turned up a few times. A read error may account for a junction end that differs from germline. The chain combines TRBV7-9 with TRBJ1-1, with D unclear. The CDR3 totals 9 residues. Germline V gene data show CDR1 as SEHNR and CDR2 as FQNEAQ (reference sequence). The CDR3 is CASSLAEGF. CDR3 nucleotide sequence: TGTGCCAGCAGCTTAGCGGAGGGATTT.

CDR3 sequence (DNA): TGTGCCATCAGTGAGTCCGGAGAGACAGGGGGGACCTACGAGCAGTACTTC. This sequence encodes CAISESGETGGTYEQYF. This chain uses TRBV10-3 with TRBJ2-7; 9 nucleotides align to TRBD1. The trim removed 0 bases at V and 2 bases at J, leaving 8 bases unmatched. CDR3 length: 17 residues. Per germline, CDR1 ENHRY and CDR2 SYGVKD.

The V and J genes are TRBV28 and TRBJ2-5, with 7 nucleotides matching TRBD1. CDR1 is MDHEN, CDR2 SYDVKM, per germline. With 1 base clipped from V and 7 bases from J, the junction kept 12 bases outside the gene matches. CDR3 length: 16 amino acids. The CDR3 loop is CASSLSRTGQRGTQYF. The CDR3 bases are TGTGCCAGCAGTTTATCCCGGACAGGCCAAAGGGGGACCCAGTACTTC. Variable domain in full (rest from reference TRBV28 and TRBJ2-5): DVKVTQSSRYLVKRTGEKVFLECVQDMDHENMFWYRQDPGLGLRLIYFSYDVKMKEKGDIPEGYSVSREKKERFSLILESASTNQTSMYLCASSLSRTGQRGTQYFGPGTRLLVL.

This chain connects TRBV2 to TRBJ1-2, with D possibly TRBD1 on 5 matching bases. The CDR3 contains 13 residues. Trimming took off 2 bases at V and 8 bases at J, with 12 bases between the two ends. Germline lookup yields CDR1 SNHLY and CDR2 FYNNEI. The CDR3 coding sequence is TGTGCCAGCAGTGAATCAGGACACGGGGGCTACACCTTC. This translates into CASSESGHGGYTF.

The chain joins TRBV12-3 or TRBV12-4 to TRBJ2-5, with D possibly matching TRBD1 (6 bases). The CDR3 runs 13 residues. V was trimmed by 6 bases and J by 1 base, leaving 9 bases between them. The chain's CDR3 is CASRKGVQETQYF. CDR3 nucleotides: TGTGCCAGCAGGAAGGGGGTCCAAGAGACCCAGTACTTC.

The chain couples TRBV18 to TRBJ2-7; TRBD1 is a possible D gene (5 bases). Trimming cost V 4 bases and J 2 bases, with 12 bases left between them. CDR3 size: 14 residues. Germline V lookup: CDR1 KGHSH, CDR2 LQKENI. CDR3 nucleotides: TGTGCCAGCTCACTCGTCCAGGGAACCTACGAGCAGTACTTC. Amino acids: CASSLVQGTYEQYF.

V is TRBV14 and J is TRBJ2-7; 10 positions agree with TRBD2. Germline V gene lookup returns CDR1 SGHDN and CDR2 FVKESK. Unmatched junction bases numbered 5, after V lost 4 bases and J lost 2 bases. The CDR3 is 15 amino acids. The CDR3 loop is CASSRTSGDPYEQYF. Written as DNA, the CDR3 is TGTGCCAGCAGCCGTACTAGCGGGGACCCCTACGAGCAGTACTTC.

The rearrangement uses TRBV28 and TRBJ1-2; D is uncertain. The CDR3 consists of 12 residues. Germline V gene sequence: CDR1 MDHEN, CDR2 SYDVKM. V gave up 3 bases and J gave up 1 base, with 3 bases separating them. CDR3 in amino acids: CASSFYNYGYTF. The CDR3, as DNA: TGTGCCAGCAGTTTTTATAACTATGGCTACACCTTC.

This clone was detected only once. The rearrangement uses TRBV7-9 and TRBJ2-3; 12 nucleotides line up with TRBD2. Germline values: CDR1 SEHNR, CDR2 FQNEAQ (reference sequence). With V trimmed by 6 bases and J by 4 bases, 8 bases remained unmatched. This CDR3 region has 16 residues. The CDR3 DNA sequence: TGTGCCAGCAGTCGAGCTAGCGGGGGGGGCCCAGATACGCAGTATTTT. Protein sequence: CASSRASGGGPDTQYF.

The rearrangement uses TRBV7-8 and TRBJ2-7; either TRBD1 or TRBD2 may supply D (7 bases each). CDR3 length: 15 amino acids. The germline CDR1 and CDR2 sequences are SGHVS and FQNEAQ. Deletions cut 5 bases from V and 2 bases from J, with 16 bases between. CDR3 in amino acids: CASSREDRQTYEQYF. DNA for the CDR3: TGTGCCAGCAGCCGGGAGGACAGGCAAACCTACGAGCAGTACTTC.